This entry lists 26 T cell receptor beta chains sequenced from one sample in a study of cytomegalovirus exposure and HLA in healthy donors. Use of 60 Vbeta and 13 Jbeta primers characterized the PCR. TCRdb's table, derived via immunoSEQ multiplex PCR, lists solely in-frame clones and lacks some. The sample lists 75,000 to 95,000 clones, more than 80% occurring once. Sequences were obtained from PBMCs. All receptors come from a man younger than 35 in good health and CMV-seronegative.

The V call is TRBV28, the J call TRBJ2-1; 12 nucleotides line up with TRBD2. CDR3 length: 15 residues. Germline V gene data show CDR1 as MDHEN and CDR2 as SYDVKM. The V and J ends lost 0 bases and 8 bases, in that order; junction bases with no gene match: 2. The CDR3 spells CASSLWTSGSHEQFF. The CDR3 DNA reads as TGTGCCAGCAGTTTATGGACTAGCGGGAGCCATGAGCAGTTCTTC.

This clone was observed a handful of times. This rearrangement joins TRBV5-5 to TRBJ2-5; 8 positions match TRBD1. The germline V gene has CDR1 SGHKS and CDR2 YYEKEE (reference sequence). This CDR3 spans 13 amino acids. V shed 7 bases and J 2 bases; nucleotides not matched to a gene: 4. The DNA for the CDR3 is TGTGCCAGCGGAGGGACAGGACAAGAGACCCAGTACTTC. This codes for CASGGTGQETQYF. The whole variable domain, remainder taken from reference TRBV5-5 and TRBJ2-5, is DAGVTQSPTHLIKTRGQQVTLRCSPISGHKSVSWYQQVLGQGPQFIFQYYEKEERGRGNFPDRFSARQFPNYSSELNVNALLLGDSALYLCASGGTGQETQYFGPGTRLLVL.

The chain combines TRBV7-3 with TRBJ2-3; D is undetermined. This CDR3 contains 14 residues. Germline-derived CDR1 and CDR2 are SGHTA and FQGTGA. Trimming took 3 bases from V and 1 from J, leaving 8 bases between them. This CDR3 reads CASSLVQGTDTQYF. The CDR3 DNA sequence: TGTGCCAGCAGCTTGGTGCAGGGCACAGATACGCAGTATTTT.

The CDR3 DNA reads TGTGCCAGCAGTGAAAAGAGGGCTAGGGCAGGTCGAGAGCAGTTCTTC. Encoded protein: CASSEKRARAGREQFF. V gene TRBV25-1 combines with J gene TRBJ2-1; tentative D call: TRBD2 (5 bases). The CDR3 spans 16 residues. Germline V gives CDR1 MGHDK, CDR2 SYGVNS. V dropped 2 bases and J dropped 10 bases, with 21 bases sitting between them.

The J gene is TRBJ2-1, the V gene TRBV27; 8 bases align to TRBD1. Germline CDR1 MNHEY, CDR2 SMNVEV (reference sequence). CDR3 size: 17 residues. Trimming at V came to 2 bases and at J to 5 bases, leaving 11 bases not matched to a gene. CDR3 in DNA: TGTGCCAGCAGTTTAACCCCCGGACAGGGTAGGAACAATGAGCAGTTCTTC. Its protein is CASSLTPGQGRNNEQFF.

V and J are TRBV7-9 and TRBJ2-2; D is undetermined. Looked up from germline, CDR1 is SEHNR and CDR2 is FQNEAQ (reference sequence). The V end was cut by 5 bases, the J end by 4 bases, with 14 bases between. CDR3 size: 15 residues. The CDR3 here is CASSRSRVPTGELFF. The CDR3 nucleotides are TGTGCCAGCAGCCGCTCTCGCGTTCCCACCGGGGAGCTGTTTTTT.

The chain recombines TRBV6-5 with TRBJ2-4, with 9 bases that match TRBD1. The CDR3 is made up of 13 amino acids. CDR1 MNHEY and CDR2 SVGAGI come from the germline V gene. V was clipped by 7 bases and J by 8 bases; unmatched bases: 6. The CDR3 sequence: CASKKRDRDIQYF. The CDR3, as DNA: TGTGCCAGCAAAAAACGGGACAGGGACATTCAGTACTTC.

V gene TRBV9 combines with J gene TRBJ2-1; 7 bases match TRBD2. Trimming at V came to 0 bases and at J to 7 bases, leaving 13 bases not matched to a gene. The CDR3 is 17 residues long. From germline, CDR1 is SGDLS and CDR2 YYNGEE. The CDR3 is CASSVGASGTTQNEQFF. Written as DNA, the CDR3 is TGTGCCAGCAGCGTAGGGGCCTCAGGGACTACTCAGAATGAGCAGTTCTTC. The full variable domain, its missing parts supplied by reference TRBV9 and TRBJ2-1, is DSGVTQTPKHLITATGQRVTLRCSPRSGDLSVYWYQQSLDQGLQFLIQYYNGEERAKGNILERFSAQQFPDLHSELNLSSLELGDSALYFCASSVGASGTTQNEQFFGPGTRLTVL.

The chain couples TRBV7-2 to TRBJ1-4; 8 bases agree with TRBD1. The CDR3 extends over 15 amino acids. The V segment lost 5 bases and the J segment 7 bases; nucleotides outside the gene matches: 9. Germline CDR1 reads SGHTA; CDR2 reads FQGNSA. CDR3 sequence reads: CASSLTGTGFEKLFF. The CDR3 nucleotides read TGTGCCAGCAGCCTAACCGGGACAGGTTTTGAAAAACTGTTTTTT.

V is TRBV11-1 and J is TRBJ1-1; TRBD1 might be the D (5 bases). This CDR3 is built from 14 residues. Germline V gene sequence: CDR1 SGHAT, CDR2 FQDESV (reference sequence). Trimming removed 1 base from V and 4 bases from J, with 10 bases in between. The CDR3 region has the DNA TGTGCCAGCAGCTTAGTACCGGGGGTCACTGAAGCTTTCTTT. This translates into CASSLVPGVTEAFF. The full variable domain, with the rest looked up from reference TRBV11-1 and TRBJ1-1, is EAEVAQSPRYKITEKSQAVAFWCDPISGHATLYWYRQILGQGPELLVQFQDESVVDDSQLPKDRFSAERLKGVDSTLKIQPAELGDSAMYLCASSLVPGVTEAFFGQGTRLTVV.

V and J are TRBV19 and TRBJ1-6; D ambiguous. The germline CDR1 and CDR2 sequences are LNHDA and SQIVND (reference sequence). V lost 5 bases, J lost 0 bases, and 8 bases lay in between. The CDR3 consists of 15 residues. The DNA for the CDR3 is TGTGCCAGTAGTGCGGGGAGCTCCTATAATTCACCCCTCCACTTT. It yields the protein CASSAGSSYNSPLHF.

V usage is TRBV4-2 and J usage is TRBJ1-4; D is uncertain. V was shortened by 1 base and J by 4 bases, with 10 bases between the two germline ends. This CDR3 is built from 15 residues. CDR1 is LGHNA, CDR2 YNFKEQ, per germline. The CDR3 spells CASSQGTGVNEKLFF. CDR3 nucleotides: TGTGCCAGCAGCCAAGGTACCGGGGTTAATGAAAAACTGTTTTTT.

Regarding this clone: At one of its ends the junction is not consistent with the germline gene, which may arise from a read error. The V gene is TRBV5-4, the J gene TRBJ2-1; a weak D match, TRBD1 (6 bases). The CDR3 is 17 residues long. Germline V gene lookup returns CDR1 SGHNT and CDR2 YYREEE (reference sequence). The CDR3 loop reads CASSPRGVGFPYNEQLF. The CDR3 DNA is TGTGCCAGCAGCCCCAGGGGTGTCGGGTTTCCCTACAATGAGCAGCTCTTC.

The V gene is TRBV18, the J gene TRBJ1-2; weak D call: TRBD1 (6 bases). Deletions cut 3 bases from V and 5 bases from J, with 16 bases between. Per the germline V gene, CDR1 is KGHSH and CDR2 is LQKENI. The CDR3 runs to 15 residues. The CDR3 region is CASSPSPGTPYGYTF. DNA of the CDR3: TGTGCCAGCTCACCGTCTCCCGGGACACCTTATGGCTACACCTTC.

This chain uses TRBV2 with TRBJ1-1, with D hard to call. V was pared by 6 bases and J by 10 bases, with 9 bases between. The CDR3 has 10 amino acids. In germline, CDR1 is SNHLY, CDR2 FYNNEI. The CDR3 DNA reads TGTGCCAGCAGCCCCCGTATAGCTTTCTTT. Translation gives CASSPRIAFF. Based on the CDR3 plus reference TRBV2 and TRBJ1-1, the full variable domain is EPEVTQTPSHQVTQMGQEVILRCVPISNHLYFYWYRQILGQKVEFLVSFYNNEISEKSEIFDDQFSVERPDGSNFTLKIRSTKLEDSAMYFCASSPRIAFFGQGTRLTVV.

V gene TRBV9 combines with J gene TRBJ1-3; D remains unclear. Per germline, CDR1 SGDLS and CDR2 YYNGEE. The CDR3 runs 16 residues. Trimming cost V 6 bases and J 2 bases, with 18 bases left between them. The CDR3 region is CASTPGWEKAGNTIYF. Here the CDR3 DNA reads TGTGCCAGCACCCCGGGGTGGGAAAAAGCTGGAAACACCATATATTTT.

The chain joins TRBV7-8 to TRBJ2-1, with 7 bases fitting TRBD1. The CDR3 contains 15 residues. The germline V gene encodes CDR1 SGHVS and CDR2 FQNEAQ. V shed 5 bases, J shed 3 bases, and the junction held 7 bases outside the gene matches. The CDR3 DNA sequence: TGTGCCAGCAGCCACGAAGGGGGCTACTACAATGAGCAGTTCTTC. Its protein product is CASSHEGGYYNEQFF.

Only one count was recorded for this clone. The CDR3 region is CASSYEAGGPHEQYF. The CDR3, as DNA: TGTGCCAGCAGTTACGAGGCCGGCGGTCCCCACGAGCAGTACTTC. The V call is TRBV6-6, the J call TRBJ2-7; D is unresolved. The CDR3 totals 15 residues. The V and J ends lost 2 bases and 5 bases respectively, with 16 bases between them. Germline CDR1 and CDR2: MNHNY and SVGAGI (reference sequence).

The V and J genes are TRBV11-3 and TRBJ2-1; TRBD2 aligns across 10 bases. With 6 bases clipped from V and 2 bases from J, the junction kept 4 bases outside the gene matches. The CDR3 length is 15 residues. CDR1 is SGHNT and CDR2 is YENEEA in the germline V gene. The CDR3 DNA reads TGTGCCAGCAGTTTCGGGACTAGCGCCTACAATGAGCAGTTCTTC. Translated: CASSFGTSAYNEQFF.

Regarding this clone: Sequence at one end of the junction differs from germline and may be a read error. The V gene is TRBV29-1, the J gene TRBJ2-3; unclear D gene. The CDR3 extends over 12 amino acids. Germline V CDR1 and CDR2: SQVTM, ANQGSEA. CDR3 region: CSGELFTDTQYF. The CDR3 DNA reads TGCAGCGGTGAACTCTTCACAGATACGCAGTATTTT.

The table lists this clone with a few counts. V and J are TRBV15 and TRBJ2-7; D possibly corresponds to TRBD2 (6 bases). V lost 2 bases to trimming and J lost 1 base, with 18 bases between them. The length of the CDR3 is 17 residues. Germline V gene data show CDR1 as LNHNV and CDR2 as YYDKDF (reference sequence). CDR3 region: CATSRTIVADYSYEQYF. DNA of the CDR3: TGTGCCACCAGCAGAACAATAGTCGCGGACTATTCCTACGAGCAGTACTTC. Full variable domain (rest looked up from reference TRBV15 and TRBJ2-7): DAMVIQNPRYQVTQFGKPVTLSCSQTLNHNVMYWYQQKSSQAPKLLFHYYDKDFNNEADTPDNFQSRRPNTSFCFLDIRSPGLGDTAMYLCATSRTIVADYSYEQYFGPGTRLTVT.

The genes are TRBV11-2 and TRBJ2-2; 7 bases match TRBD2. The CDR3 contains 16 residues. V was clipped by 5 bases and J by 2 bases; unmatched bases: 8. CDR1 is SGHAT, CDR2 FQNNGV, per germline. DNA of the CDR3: TGTGCCAGCAGCCGTGGGACTAACCGAAACACCGGGGAGCTGTTTTTT. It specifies CASSRGTNRNTGELFF. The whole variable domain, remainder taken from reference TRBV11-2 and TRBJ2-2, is EAGVAQSPRYKIIEKRQSVAFWCNPISGHATLYWYQQILGQGPKLLIQFQNNGVVDDSQLPKDRFSAERLKGVDSTLKIQPAKLEDSAVYLCASSRGTNRNTGELFFGEGSRLTVL.

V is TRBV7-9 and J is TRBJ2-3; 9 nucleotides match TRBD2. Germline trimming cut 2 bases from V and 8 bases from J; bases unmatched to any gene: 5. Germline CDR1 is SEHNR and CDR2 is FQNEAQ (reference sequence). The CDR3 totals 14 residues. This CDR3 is CASSLSSGSPTQYF. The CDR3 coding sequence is TGTGCCAGCAGCTTAAGTAGCGGGAGCCCTACGCAGTATTTT.

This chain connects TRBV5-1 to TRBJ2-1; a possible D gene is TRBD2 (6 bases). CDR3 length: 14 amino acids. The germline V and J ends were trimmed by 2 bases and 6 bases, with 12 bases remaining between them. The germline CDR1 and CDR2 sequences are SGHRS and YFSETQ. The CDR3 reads CASSFTSTPNEQFF. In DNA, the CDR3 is TGCGCCAGCAGCTTTACTAGCACTCCCAATGAGCAGTTCTTC.

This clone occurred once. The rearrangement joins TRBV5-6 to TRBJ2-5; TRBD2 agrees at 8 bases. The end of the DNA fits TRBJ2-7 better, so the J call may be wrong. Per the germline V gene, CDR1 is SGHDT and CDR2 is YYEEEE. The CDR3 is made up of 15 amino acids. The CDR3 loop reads CASSLGLAPSYEQYF. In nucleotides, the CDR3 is TGTGCCAGCAGCTTGGGACTAGCGCCATCCTACGAGCAGTACTTC.

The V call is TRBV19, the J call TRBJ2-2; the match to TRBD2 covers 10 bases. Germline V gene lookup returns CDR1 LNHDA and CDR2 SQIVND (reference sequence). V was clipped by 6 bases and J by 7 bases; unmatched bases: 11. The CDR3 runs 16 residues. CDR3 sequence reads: CASRSSGRAFIGELFF. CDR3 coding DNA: TGTGCCAGTAGATCGAGCGGGAGGGCCTTTATCGGGGAGCTGTTTTTT.